This is a list of T cell receptor beta chains from one sample in a study of blood T cell repertoires in COVID-19. Sequencing was performed with immunoSEQ multiplex PCR; in TCRdb, only in-frame clones are kept and a portion is missing. Counted here are about 140,000 clones, roughly 86% occurring once; the ten biggest clones make up about 10%. Specimen: peripheral blood. The receptor set was obtained from a man aged 50-59 years with active or convalescent COVID-19. Both conserved end residues are trimmed from each CDR3. The order of the fields is V gene, CDR3 protein.

>TRBV7-9
ASGGTVSLTEAF
>TRBV4-3
ASSQDRGSSYEQY
>TRBV19
ASSTRRSSGANVLT
>TRBV6-2/TRBV6-3
ASSWRGNEQY
>TRBV27
ATLRASGNPDTQY
>TRBV11-2
ASSLMAGVTPGELF
>TRBV6-5
ASSSTGTGGEKLF
>TRBV5-3
ARSWGQINEKLF
>TRBV5-1
ASSPGQGSSYEQY
>TRBV19
ASSIDLSRDNNYGYT
>TRBV25-1
ASSSPGGTGGPNEQF
>TRBV28
ASRDTGTGDNQPQH
>TRBV15
ATGLAGVTYEQY
>TRBV5-6
ASSLVATGNRETQY
>TRBV11-2
ASSFGQTQY
>TRBV27
ASRKTGTSGRETQY
>TRBV18
ASSPVTGWNYGYT
>TRBV2
ASSARRVTYEQY
>TRBV19
ASSSRTSGTSYEQY
>TRBV6-1
ASSADRGGSKTEAF
>TRBV9
ASSLTSGSGSGELF
>TRBV19
ASSSWQGMDYGYT
>TRBV3-1/TRBV3-2
ASSQRGSTEAF
>TRBV7-9
ASSLRANTGELF
>TRBV5-1
ASSLAPGNTEAF
>TRBV3-1/TRBV3-2
ASSQDPWMRSSSYNSPLH
>TRBV6-6
ASSPAGQLMSGYT
>TRBV7-2
ASSLDRAFYGYT